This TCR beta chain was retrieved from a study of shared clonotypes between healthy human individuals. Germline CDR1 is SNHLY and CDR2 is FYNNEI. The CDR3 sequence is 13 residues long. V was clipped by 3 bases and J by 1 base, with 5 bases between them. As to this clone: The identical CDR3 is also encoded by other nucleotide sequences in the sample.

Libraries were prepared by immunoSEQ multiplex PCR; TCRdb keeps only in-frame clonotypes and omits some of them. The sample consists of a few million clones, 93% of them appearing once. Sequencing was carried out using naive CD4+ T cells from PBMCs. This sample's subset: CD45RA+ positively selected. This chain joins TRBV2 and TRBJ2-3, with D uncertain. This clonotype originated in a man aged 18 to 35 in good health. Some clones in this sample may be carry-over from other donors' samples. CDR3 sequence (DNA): TGTGCCAGCAGTGATGAAGGCACAGATACGCAGTATTTT. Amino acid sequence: CASSDEGTDTQYF.